These 30 T cell receptor beta chains came from one sample sequenced in a study of regulatory T cells in long-lasting Graves disease. For TCR beta, libraries came from iRepertoire HTBI primers and Arm-PCR of CDR3 regions. TCRdb reanalysed the multiplex PCR reads using MiXCR and keeps one entry per CDR3 protein. Altogether some 460,000 distinct CDR3 sequences are present, about 17% being singletons, with the ten largest covering 9.5% to 15%. Time point noted: newly diagnosed GD, antithyroid drugs for less than 3 months. PBMCs provided the RNA from which the TCR library was made. These same data were also listed under a study on T cells in Graves' hyperthyroidism and ophthalmopathy.

The material sequenced was peripheral blood mononuclear cells (PBMCs), taken at new diagnosis, from a patient treated with antithyroid drugs. Receptors were obtained from a man aged 40-50 years with Graves disease.

The chain couples TRBV4-1 to TRBJ1-5, with D possibly being TRBD1 (6 bases). Germline CDR1 reads MGHRA; CDR2 reads YSYEKL. The CDR3 is 14 residues long. Trimming left V 4 bases short and J 5 bases short, with 12 bases between. Here the CDR3 DNA reads TGCGCCAGCAGCCCTCATCAGGGGTATCAGCCCCAGCATTTT. Residues: CASSPHQGYQPQHF.

The V and J genes are TRBV7-3 and TRBJ2-1; possible D gene TRBD1, 5 bases. V was clipped by 5 bases and J by 9 bases, with 17 bases between them. Germline V gives CDR1 SGHTA, CDR2 FQGTGA. CDR3 length: 14 residues. The CDR3 is CASSPHRQNAEQFF. CDR3 coding DNA: TGTGCCAGCAGCCCCCACCGACAGAACGCTGAGCAGTTCTTC.

V gene TRBV28 combines with J gene TRBJ2-2; 9 bases match TRBD2. V trimming: 1 base; J trimming: 4 bases; junction bases outside the gene matches: 10. The germline V gene has CDR1 MDHEN and CDR2 SYDVKM. The CDR3 runs 18 residues. CDR3 region: CASSLLVSGRRSTGELFF. The CDR3 DNA sequence: TGTGCCAGCAGTTTATTGGTTAGCGGGAGAAGGAGCACCGGGGAGCTGTTTTTT. The whole variable domain, remainder taken from reference TRBV28 and TRBJ2-2, is DVKVTQSSRYLVKRTGEKVFLECVQDMDHENMFWYRQDPGLGLRLIYFSYDVKMKEKGDIPEGYSVSREKKERFSLILESASTNQTSMYLCASSLLVSGRRSTGELFFGEGSRLTVL.

This clonotype was counted between two and nine times. The chain has TRBV7-9 and TRBJ2-5, with 11 bases aligning to TRBD2. Germline V gene sequence: CDR1 SEHNR, CDR2 FQNEAQ (reference sequence). V was clipped by 8 bases and J by 3 bases; unmatched bases: 5. This CDR3 has 14 amino acids. The CDR3 coding sequence is TGTGCCAGCTTAATTAGCGGGAGGGAAGAGACCCAGTACTTC. Amino acid sequence: CASLISGREETQYF.

This clonotype was detected many times. J is TRBJ2-1 and V is TRBV6-1; TRBD2 is a possible D gene (6 bases). The CDR3 is 17 residues long. Germline CDR1 is MNHNS and CDR2 is SASEGT. V was trimmed by 2 bases and J by 1 base, leaving 15 bases between them. CDR3 sequence (DNA): TGTGCCAGCAGTGAATTGTGGGGAGGTATTTCCTACAATGAGCAGTTCTTC. Its protein is CASSELWGGISYNEQFF.

In its sample, this clonotype was seen many times. The CDR3 bases are TGTGCCAGCAGCTTCGAGTGGCGGGTAGGAAACGAGCAGTACTTC. This codes for CASSFEWRVGNEQYF. The gene calls are TRBV11-2 and TRBJ2-7, with D maybe TRBD2 (5 bases). This CDR3 spans 15 amino acids. Per the germline V gene, CDR1 is SGHAT and CDR2 is FQNNGV. V lost 3 bases, J lost 5 bases, and 17 bases lay in between.

Many counts were recorded for this clonotype. The chain carries TRBV5-1 and TRBJ2-2; maybe TRBD2 (5 bases). CDR1 is SGHRS, CDR2 YFSETQ, per germline. The CDR3 runs 15 residues. Trimming shortened V by 0 bases and J by 4 bases, and 10 bases separated the two germline ends. The CDR3 region has the DNA TGCGCCAGCAGCTTGGAGCGGTATAGCACCGGGGAGCTGTTTTTT. Translating gives CASSLERYSTGELFF.

The chain links TRBV4-1 to TRBJ2-3; D is uncertain. Germline CDR1 reads MGHRA; CDR2 reads YSYEKL. With 0 bases removed from V and 2 bases from J, the gap between germline ends came to 15 bases. CDR3 size: 17 residues. The CDR3 DNA is TGCGCCAGCAGCCAAGAAATTGGCAGCTCCATCACAGATACGCAGTATTTT. As protein: CASSQEIGSSITDTQYF.

This clonotype was seen at least ten times. The chain couples TRBV7-9 to TRBJ2-5; 10 nucleotides line up with TRBD1. This CDR3 is built from 13 residues. Germline CDR1 reads SEHNR; CDR2 reads FQNEAQ (reference sequence). Trimming removed 5 bases from V and 5 bases from J; junction bases left unmatched: 2. The CDR3 sequence: CASSQDRGETQYF. The CDR3 DNA follows: TGTGCCAGCAGCCAGGACAGGGGGGAGACCCAGTACTTC.

This clonotype has at least ten counts. For the CDR3, the DNA is TGCAGTGGGGTGTCGGGCGGGAGTGGGTCCTACAATGAGCAGTTCTTC. Protein product: CSGVSGGSGSYNEQFF. The chain has TRBV20-1 and TRBJ2-1; 7 nucleotides agree with TRBD2. Germline-derived CDR1 and CDR2 are DFQATT and SNEGSKA (reference sequence). The V segment lost 7 bases and the J segment 1 base; nucleotides outside the gene matches: 13. There are 16 residues in the CDR3.

The chain carries TRBV18 and TRBJ2-1, with 8 nucleotides matching TRBD2. CDR1 is KGHSH and CDR2 is LQKENI in the germline V gene. This CDR3 spans 18 amino acids. Germline trimming cut 6 bases from V and 4 bases from J; bases unmatched to any gene: 17. DNA of the CDR3: TGTGCCAGCTCCCCGGATAATAGCGGGGCCCAGGTTTACAATGAGCAGTTCTTC. Amino acid sequence: CASSPDNSGAQVYNEQFF. The entire variable domain, with the rest obtained from reference TRBV18 and TRBJ2-1, is as follows: NAGVMQNPRHLVRRRGQEARLRCSPMKGHSHVYWYRQLPEEGLKFMVYLQKENIIDESGMPKERFSAEFPKEGPSILRIQQVVRGDSAAYFCASSPDNSGAQVYNEQFFGPGTRLTVL.

This clonotype was counted many times. This chain joins TRBV6-1 and TRBJ2-3, with a weak D call TRBD1 (6 bases). This CDR3 has 13 residues. Germline loops: CDR1 MNHNS, CDR2 SASEGT. Trimming cost V 8 bases and J 2 bases, with 11 bases left between them. CDR3 sequence (DNA): TGTGCCAGCCGGGACACCAACACAGATACGCAGTATTTT. Amino acid sequence: CASRDTNTDTQYF.

V and J are TRBV6-1 and TRBJ2-2; D could derive from TRBD1 or TRBD2 (6 bases each). This CDR3 is built from 14 residues. Trimming removed 8 bases from V and 3 bases from J, with 13 bases in between. From germline, CDR1 is MNHNS and CDR2 SASEGT. The CDR3 reads CASGGGSHTGELFF. In nucleotides, the CDR3 is TGTGCCAGCGGAGGGGGGAGTCACACCGGGGAGCTGTTTTTT.

V and J are TRBV2 and TRBJ1-1; D is possibly TRBD1 (5 bases). Germline V CDR1 and CDR2: SNHLY, FYNNEI. The CDR3 sequence is 15 residues long. V was shortened by 4 bases and J by 3 bases, with 15 bases between the two germline ends. The CDR3 loop reads CASSGQSSRDTEAFF. The CDR3, as DNA: TGTGCCAGCAGTGGCCAGAGCTCCAGGGACACTGAAGCTTTCTTT.

This clonotype was observed a handful of times. The rearrangement links TRBV6-1 to TRBJ2-7, with D possibly TRBD1 on 5 matching bases. The CDR3 covers 12 residues. Trimming removed 2 bases from V and 12 bases from J, with 14 bases in between. The germline gives CDR1 MNHNS, CDR2 SASEGT. In DNA form, the CDR3 reads TGTGCCAGCAGTGAACCGGCCCAGGGTCCGTACTTC. It yields the protein CASSEPAQGPYF.

V and J are TRBV20-1 and TRBJ2-1, with 12 positions matching TRBD2. The V gene end was trimmed by 5 bases and the J gene end by 7 bases; junction bases not matched to a gene: 9. This CDR3 comprises 15 residues. Germline V gene data show CDR1 as DFQATT and CDR2 as SNEGSKA (reference sequence). The DNA of the CDR3 is TGCAGTGCTCCGGGACTAGCGGGCCCGGGGAATGAGCAGTTCTTC. Translating it yields CSAPGLAGPGNEQFF.

CDR3 region: CATGLGELFF. In DNA form, the CDR3 reads TGTGCCACCGGATTAGGGGAGCTGTTTTTT. The chain links TRBV28 to TRBJ2-2; D gene ambiguous. Between the trimmed V and J ends, which lost 10 bases and 8 bases, there was a span of 8 bases. Germline loops: CDR1 MDHEN, CDR2 SYDVKM. The CDR3 contains 10 residues.

This clonotype was found a few times. The chain combines TRBV18 with TRBJ2-7, with D perhaps matching TRBD2 (6 bases). CDR1 is KGHSH, CDR2 LQKENI, per germline. This CDR3 spans 16 amino acids. V lost 3 bases, J lost 3 bases, and 18 bases lay in between. CDR3 sequence reads: CASSPPLAGSLYEQYF. The CDR3 DNA reads as TGTGCCAGCTCACCGCCCCTGGCGGGAAGCCTCTACGAGCAGTACTTC.

The V call is TRBV4-3, the J call TRBJ2-7, with 13 bases identical to TRBD2. The CDR3 contains 17 residues. CDR1 is LGHNA, CDR2 YSLEER, per germline. The V gene end was trimmed by 2 bases and the J gene end by 2 bases; junction bases not matched to a gene: 6. CDR3 in amino acids: CASSQTWTSGSPYEQYF. The CDR3 DNA reads TGCGCCAGCAGCCAAACCTGGACTAGCGGGAGTCCCTACGAGCAGTACTTC.

This clonotype was counted at least ten times. This chain joins TRBV5-1 and TRBJ1-2; TRBD1 matches at 8 bases. Looked up from germline, CDR1 is SGHRS and CDR2 is YFSETQ. V was pared by 4 bases and J by 3 bases, with 14 bases of the junction left unmatched. This CDR3 has 17 residues. CDR3: CASSILTGAQAYYGYTF. The CDR3 DNA sequence: TGCGCCAGCAGCATCCTGACAGGGGCGCAGGCCTACTATGGCTACACCTTC.

The chain recombines TRBV3-1 with TRBJ2-7; the match to TRBD1 covers 11 bases. V was pared by 1 base and J by 2 bases, with 4 bases of the junction left unmatched. CDR3 size: 16 residues. From germline, CDR1 is LGHDT and CDR2 YNNKEL (reference sequence). CDR3 sequence: CASSQGRTGGPYEQYF. In DNA, the CDR3 is TGTGCCAGCAGCCAAGGGAGGACAGGGGGCCCCTACGAGCAGTACTTC.

In this sample, this clonotype turned up a few times. The chain couples TRBV10-3 to TRBJ2-1; 7 positions agree with TRBD2. The J segment lost 5 bases and the V segment lost 2 bases, leaving 9 bases of the junction unmatched. The germline V gene has CDR1 ENHRY and CDR2 SYGVKD. The CDR3 length is 16 residues. The CDR3 is CAISEPSGGGDNEQFF. CDR3 bases: TGTGCCATCAGTGAGCCGTCAGGTGGGGGGGACAATGAGCAGTTCTTC.

This clonotype was seen more than once but under ten times. The rearrangement uses TRBV20-1 and TRBJ1-4; the D is unclear. V dropped 7 bases and J dropped 0 bases, with 15 bases sitting between them. Germline CDR1 reads DFQATT; CDR2 reads SNEGSKA (reference sequence). The CDR3 is 15 amino acids. CDR3 in amino acids: CSGRSTASTNEKLFF. Written as DNA, the CDR3 is TGCAGTGGCCGGTCTACAGCGTCAACTAATGAAAAACTGTTTTTT.

There are many counts of this clonotype. CDR3 nucleotide sequence: TGTGCCAGCAGGTCACCCCCCCGCGATGAGCAGTTCTTC. It is translated as CASRSPPRDEQFF. The gene calls are TRBV11-2 and TRBJ2-1; D unresolved. The V and J ends lost 6 bases and 8 bases respectively, with 14 bases between them. The germline V gene encodes CDR1 SGHAT and CDR2 FQNNGV. CDR3 length: 13 residues.

The chain joins TRBV29-1 to TRBJ2-3; 9 nucleotides agree with TRBD2. Germline values: CDR1 SQVTM, CDR2 ANQGSEA. The V segment lost 4 bases and the J segment 0 bases; nucleotides outside the gene matches: 5. There are 15 residues in the CDR3. CDR3 protein: CSVASSGTSTDTQYF. The CDR3 nucleotides read TGCAGCGTTGCGTCTAGCGGGACTAGCACAGATACGCAGTATTTT.

There are many counts of this clonotype. The chain combines TRBV3-1 with TRBJ2-1; no definite D call. The germline gives CDR1 LGHDT, CDR2 YNNKEL (reference sequence). The CDR3 contains 15 residues. The ends were cut back, 0 bases at V and 1 base at J, with 7 bases in the middle. This CDR3 is CASSQERDSYNEQFF. Here the CDR3 DNA reads TGTGCCAGCAGCCAAGAAAGGGATTCCTACAATGAGCAGTTCTTC.

About this clonotype itself: Just one base apart from a much larger clone, this may be a read error. This chain links TRBV6-2 or TRBV6-3 with TRBJ2-7; D unresolved. The V end lost 2 bases, the J end lost 2 bases, and 7 bases lay between the germline ends. The germline V gene encodes CDR1 MNHEY and CDR2 SVGEGT. This CDR3 spans 13 amino acids. The CDR3 DNA is TGTGCCAGCAGTTACGACCCAACCTACGAGCAGTACTTC. Its translation is CASSYDPTYEQYF.

Ten or more counts support this clonotype. The chain has TRBV7-2 and TRBJ2-7; D call uncertain. This CDR3 region has 14 residues. Trimming stripped 0 bases from V and 5 bases from J, with 11 bases between. CDR1 SGHTA and CDR2 FQGNSA come from the germline V gene. CDR3 sequence reads: CASSLAGSRHEQYF. The DNA for the CDR3 is TGTGCCAGCAGCTTAGCGGGCAGTCGCCACGAGCAGTACTTC.

The chain links TRBV20-1 to TRBJ2-3; 11 positions agree with TRBD2. The CDR3 has 14 amino acids. V was pared by 4 bases and J by 5 bases, with 5 bases of the junction left unmatched. The germline V gene has CDR1 DFQATT and CDR2 SNEGSKA (reference sequence). As DNA, the CDR3 is TGCAGTGCTACTACCGGGACTAGCGGAGATACGCAGTATTTT. Residues: CSATTGTSGDTQYF.

This clonotype was seen many times. The chain has TRBV20-1 and TRBJ2-3; TRBD1 matches at 9 bases. CDR1 and CDR2 from the germline V gene are DFQATT and SNEGSKA (reference sequence). Trimming took 3 bases from V and 5 from J; bases not matched to a gene: 9. The CDR3 contains 15 residues. The CDR3 loop reads CSASPGTGNIDTQYF. CDR3 sequence (DNA): TGCAGTGCTAGCCCCGGGACAGGGAACATAGATACGCAGTATTTT.